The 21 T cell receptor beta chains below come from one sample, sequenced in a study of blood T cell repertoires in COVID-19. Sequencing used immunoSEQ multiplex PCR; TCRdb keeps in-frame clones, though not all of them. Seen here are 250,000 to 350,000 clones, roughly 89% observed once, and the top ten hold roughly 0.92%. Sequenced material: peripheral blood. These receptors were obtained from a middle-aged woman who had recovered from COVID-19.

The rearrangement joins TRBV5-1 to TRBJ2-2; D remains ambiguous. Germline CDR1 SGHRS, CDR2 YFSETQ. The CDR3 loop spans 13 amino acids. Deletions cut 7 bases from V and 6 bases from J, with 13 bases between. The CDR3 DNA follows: TGCGCCAGCGGTCTGGGTCAGGCCGGGGAGCTGTTTTTT. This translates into CASGLGQAGELFF.

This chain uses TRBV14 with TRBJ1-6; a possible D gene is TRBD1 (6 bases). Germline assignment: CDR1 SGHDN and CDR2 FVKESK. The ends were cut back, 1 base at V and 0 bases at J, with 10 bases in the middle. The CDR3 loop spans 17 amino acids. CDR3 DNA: TGTGCCAGCAGCCAAGGGAAGACAGGCTCCTATAATTCACCCCTCCACTTT. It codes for CASSQGKTGSYNSPLHF.

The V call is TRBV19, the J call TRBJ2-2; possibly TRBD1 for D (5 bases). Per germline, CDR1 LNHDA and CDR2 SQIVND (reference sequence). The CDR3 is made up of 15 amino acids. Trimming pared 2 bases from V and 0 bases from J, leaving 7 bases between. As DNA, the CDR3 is TGTGCCAGTAGTATATTGACAGCGAACACCGGGGAGCTGTTTTTT. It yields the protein CASSILTANTGELFF.

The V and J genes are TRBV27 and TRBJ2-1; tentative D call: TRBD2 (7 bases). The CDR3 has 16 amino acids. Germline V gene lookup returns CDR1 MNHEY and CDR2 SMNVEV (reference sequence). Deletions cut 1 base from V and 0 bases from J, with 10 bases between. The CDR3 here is CASSLWGGNSYNEQFF. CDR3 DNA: TGTGCCAGCAGTTTATGGGGGGGCAACTCCTACAATGAGCAGTTCTTC.

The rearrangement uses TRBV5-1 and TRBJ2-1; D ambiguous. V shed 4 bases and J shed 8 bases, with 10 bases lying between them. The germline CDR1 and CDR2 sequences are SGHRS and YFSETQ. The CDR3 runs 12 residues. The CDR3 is CASSLRGDEQFF. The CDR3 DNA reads TGCGCCAGCAGCCTACGCGGCGATGAGCAGTTCTTC.

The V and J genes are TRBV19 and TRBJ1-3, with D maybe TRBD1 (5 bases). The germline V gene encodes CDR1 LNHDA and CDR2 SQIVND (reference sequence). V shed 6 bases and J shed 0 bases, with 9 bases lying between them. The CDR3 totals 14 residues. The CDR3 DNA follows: TGTGCCAGTAGACAGGTCCGCTCTGGAAACACCATATATTTT. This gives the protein CASRQVRSGNTIYF.

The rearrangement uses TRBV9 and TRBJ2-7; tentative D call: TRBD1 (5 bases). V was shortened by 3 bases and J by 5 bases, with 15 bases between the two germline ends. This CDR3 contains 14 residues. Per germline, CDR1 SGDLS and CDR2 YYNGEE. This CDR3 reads CASSGRQTGDEQYF. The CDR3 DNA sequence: TGTGCCAGCAGCGGCCGACAGACTGGAGACGAGCAGTACTTC.

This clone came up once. The CDR3 DNA reads as TGTGCCACCAGTGATCGCCAGGGGGCGCGGGATGAGCAGTTCTTC. This encodes CATSDRQGARDEQFF. The chain combines TRBV24-1 with TRBJ2-1; 8 nucleotides line up with TRBD1. Germline V gene data show CDR1 as KGHDR and CDR2 as SFDVKD. Trimming removed 3 bases from V and 8 bases from J; junction bases left unmatched: 8. This CDR3 is built from 15 residues.

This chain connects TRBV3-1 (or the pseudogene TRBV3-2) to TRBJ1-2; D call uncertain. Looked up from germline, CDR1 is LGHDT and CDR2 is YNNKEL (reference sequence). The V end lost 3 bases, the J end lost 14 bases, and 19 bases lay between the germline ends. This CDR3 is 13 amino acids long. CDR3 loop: CASSQEEGTPQTF. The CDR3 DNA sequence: TGTGCCAGCAGCCAGGAAGAGGGTACTCCTCAGACCTTC.

The CDR3 reads CASSGQGNGYTF. DNA of the CDR3: TGCGCCAGCAGCGGACAGGGTAATGGCTACACCTTC. The chain joins TRBV5-1 to TRBJ1-2, with TRBD1 matching over 8 bases. CDR3 size: 12 residues. Germline V gene sequence: CDR1 SGHRS, CDR2 YFSETQ. V lost 4 bases, J lost 6 bases, and 2 bases stayed unmatched.

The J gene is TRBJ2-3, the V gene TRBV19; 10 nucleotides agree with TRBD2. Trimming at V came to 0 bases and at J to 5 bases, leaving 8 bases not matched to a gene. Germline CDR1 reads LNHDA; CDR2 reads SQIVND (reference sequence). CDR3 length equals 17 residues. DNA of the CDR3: TGTGCCAGTAGTATAGATAAATCTAGCGGGAGAGGAGATACGCAGTATTTT. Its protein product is CASSIDKSSGRGDTQYF.

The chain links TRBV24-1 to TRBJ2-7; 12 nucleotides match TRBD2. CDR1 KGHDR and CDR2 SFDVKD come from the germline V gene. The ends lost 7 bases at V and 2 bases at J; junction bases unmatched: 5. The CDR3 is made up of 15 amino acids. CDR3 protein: CATRAPSGGAYEQYF. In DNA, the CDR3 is TGTGCCACCAGGGCGCCTAGCGGGGGGGCCTACGAGCAGTACTTC.

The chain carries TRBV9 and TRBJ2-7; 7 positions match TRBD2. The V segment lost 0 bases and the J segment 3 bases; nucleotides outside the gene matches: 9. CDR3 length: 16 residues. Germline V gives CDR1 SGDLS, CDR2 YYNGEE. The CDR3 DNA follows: TGTGCCAGCAGCGTAGACGGCTCGCTAGCGGTCTACGAGCAGTACTTC. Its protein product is CASSVDGSLAVYEQYF.

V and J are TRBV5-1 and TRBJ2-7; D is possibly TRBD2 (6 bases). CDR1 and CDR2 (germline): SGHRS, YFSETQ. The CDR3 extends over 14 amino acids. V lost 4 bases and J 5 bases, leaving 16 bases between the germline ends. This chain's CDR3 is CASSAQTSFNEQYF. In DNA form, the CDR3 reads TGCGCCAGCAGCGCCCAGACTAGTTTCAACGAGCAGTACTTC.

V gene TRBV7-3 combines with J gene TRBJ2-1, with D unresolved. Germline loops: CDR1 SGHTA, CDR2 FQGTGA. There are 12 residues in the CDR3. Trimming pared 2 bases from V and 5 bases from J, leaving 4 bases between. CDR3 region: CASSLEDNEQFF. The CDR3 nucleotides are TGTGCCAGCAGCTTAGAGGACAATGAGCAGTTCTTC.

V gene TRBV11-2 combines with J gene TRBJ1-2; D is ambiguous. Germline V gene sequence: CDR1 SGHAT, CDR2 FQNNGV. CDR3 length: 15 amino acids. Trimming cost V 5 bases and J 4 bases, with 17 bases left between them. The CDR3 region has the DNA TGTGCCAGCAGCCCCCAGGAGGACGGAATCTATGGCTACACCTTC. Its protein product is CASSPQEDGIYGYTF.

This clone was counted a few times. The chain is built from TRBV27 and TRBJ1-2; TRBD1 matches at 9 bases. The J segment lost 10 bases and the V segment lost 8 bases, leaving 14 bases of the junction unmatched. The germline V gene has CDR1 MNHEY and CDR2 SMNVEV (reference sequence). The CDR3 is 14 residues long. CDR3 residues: CASREGGTGGDYTF. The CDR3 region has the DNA TGTGCCAGCCGCGAAGGCGGTACAGGGGGCGACTACACCTTC.

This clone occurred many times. The CDR3 sequence: CASSSGRARELFF. Written as DNA, the CDR3 is TGTGCCAGTAGTAGTGGCAGGGCAAGGGAGCTGTTTTTT. The chain uses TRBV19 and TRBJ2-2; possibly TRBD1 for D (5 bases). Deletions cut 4 bases from V and 9 bases from J, with 12 bases between. The CDR3 covers 13 residues. From germline, CDR1 is LNHDA and CDR2 SQIVND (reference sequence).

CDR3 sequence reads: CASSIPGQGRNQPQHF. In DNA, the CDR3 is TGCGCCAGCAGCATCCCCGGACAGGGCCGCAATCAGCCCCAGCATTTT. The chain is built from TRBV5-1 and TRBJ1-5, with 8 bases fitting TRBD1. The CDR3 extends over 16 amino acids. V shed 4 bases and J 2 bases; nucleotides not matched to a gene: 8. Germline CDR1 SGHRS, CDR2 YFSETQ.

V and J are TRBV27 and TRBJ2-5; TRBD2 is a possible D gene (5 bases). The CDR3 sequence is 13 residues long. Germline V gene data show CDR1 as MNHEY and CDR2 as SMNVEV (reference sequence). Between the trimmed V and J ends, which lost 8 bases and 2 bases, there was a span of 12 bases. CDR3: CASGSVNQETQYF. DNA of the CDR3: TGTGCCAGCGGGAGCGTGAATCAAGAGACCCAGTACTTC.

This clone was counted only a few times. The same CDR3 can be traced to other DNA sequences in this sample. In nucleotides, the CDR3 is TGCAGCGTTGAGGAGGACAGATATCAGCCCCAGCATTTT. Its translation: CSVEEDRYQPQHF. The chain uses TRBV29-1 and TRBJ1-5; D perhaps matches TRBD1 (6 bases). CDR3 length: 13 residues. V was pared by 3 bases and J by 5 bases, with 11 bases between. Germline V CDR1 and CDR2: SQVTM, ANQGSEA.